These 14 T cell receptor beta chains were sequenced from one sample in a study of T cell responses to AZD1222 COVID-19 vaccine. Clones were read by immunoSEQ multiplex PCR, and TCRdb kept only the in-frame ones, dropping some. The table has about 100,000 clones, 75% to 90% seen once. The sample in question was peripheral blood, obtained on day 0 of AZD1222 vaccination. These receptors all come from an adult in good health.

The chain carries TRBV7-2 and TRBJ2-5; D is uncertain. Germline V gene lookup returns CDR1 SGHTA and CDR2 FQGNSA. Trimming removed 1 base from V and 6 bases from J, with 6 bases in between. The CDR3 runs 12 residues. CDR3 coding DNA: TGTGCCAGCAGCTTAGGGAGCCAGACCCAGTACTTC. Translating it yields CASSLGSQTQYF.

The gene calls are TRBV9 and TRBJ2-1, with TRBD2 identical over 12 bases. V lost 4 bases to trimming and J lost 6 bases; unmatched junction nucleotides: 8. Germline values: CDR1 SGDLS, CDR2 YYNGEE. This CDR3 is built from 16 residues. CDR3 amino acids: CASSPSTSGSGNEQFF. CDR3 sequence (DNA): TGTGCCAGCAGCCCGTCGACTAGCGGGAGTGGCAATGAGCAGTTCTTC.

The rearrangement joins TRBV19 to TRBJ2-1; 12 nucleotides match TRBD2. V gave up 4 bases and J gave up 0 bases; unmatched junction bases: 7. The length of the CDR3 is 18 residues. Germline V gene data show CDR1 as LNHDA and CDR2 as SQIVND (reference sequence). CDR3 amino acids: CASSTPRTSGNSYNEQFF. The CDR3 nucleotides read TGTGCCAGTAGTACCCCTCGGACTAGCGGGAACTCCTACAATGAGCAGTTCTTC. The complete variable domain, with remaining parts taken from reference TRBV19 and TRBJ2-1, reads DGGITQSPKYLFRKEGQNVTLSCEQNLNHDAMYWYRQDPGQGLRLIYYSQIVNDFQKGDIAEGYSVSREKKESFPLTVTSAQKNPTAFYLCASSTPRTSGNSYNEQFFGPGTRLTVL.

This rearrangement joins TRBV7-3 to TRBJ1-1, with TRBD1 matching over 9 bases. J gave up 4 bases and V 2 bases, and 8 bases lay outside the gene matches. Germline-derived CDR1 and CDR2 are SGHTA and FQGTGA. This CDR3 spans 16 amino acids. The CDR3 DNA is TGTGCCAGCAGCTTATCTCCGGACAGGGGAGTCACTGAAGCTTTCTTT. This translates into CASSLSPDRGVTEAFF. The full variable domain, with the rest looked up from reference TRBV7-3 and TRBJ1-1, is GAGVSQTPSNKVTEKGKYVELRCDPISGHTALYWYRQSLGQGPEFLIYFQGTGAADDSGLPNDRFFAVRPEGSVSTLKIQRTERGDSAVYLCASSLSPDRGVTEAFFGQGTRLTVV.

The V and J genes are TRBV7-2 and TRBJ1-4; 8 nucleotides match TRBD1. Germline values: CDR1 SGHTA, CDR2 FQGNSA. This CDR3 contains 15 residues. The J segment lost 7 bases and the V segment lost 5 bases, leaving 9 bases of the junction unmatched. CDR3 sequence reads: CASSLDRGPTEKLFF. The DNA for the CDR3 is TGTGCCAGCAGCCTCGACAGGGGTCCCACTGAAAAACTGTTTTTT.

CDR3 sequence reads: CASSRQGALEAFF. CDR3 DNA: TGTGCCAGCAGCAGACAGGGGGCTTTGGAAGCTTTCTTT. This chain uses TRBV7-9 with TRBJ1-1; TRBD1 matches 10 bases. V lost 5 bases to trimming and J lost 8 bases; unmatched junction nucleotides: 5. Germline CDR1 is SEHNR and CDR2 is FQNEAQ (reference sequence). The CDR3 is 13 amino acids.

The chain links TRBV5-6 to TRBJ1-1; weak D call: TRBD1 (6 bases). This CDR3 contains 14 residues. The V gene lost 4 bases and the J gene lost 4 bases, with 14 bases spanning the gap. The germline CDR1 and CDR2 sequences are SGHDT and YYEEEE. This CDR3 is CASSPVQGSTEAFF. CDR3 bases: TGTGCCAGCAGCCCGGTACAGGGAAGCACTGAAGCTTTCTTT. Full variable domain (outside the CDR3, taken from reference TRBV5-6 and TRBJ1-1): DAGVTQSPTHLIKTRGQQVTLRCSPKSGHDTVSWYQQALGQGPQFIFQYYEEEERQRGNFPDRFSGHQFPNYSSELNVNALLLGDSALYLCASSPVQGSTEAFFGQGTRLTVV.

This clone has more than one count but fewer than ten. The chain recombines TRBV30 with TRBJ2-7; 7 nucleotides agree with TRBD2. CDR1 and CDR2 from the germline V gene are GTSNPN and SVGIG (reference sequence). J was trimmed by 3 bases and V by 3 bases; bases with no gene match: 5. The CDR3 is 13 amino acids. The CDR3 spells CAWSTGTNYEQYF. The CDR3 DNA reads TGTGCCTGGAGCACCGGGACTAACTACGAGCAGTACTTC.

The chain couples TRBV18 to TRBJ2-2; no reliable D call. CDR1 KGHSH and CDR2 LQKENI come from the germline V gene. The length of the CDR3 is 16 residues. V lost 6 bases and J 3 bases, leaving 17 bases between the germline ends. The DNA of the CDR3 is TGTGCCAGCTCGCCGCAGTTCGGCAGAGACACCGGGGAGCTGTTTTTT. Translated, it gives CASSPQFGRDTGELFF.

The chain links TRBV5-5 to TRBJ1-6; TRBD1 agrees at 9 bases. The length of the CDR3 is 13 residues. The V segment lost 3 bases and the J segment 8 bases; nucleotides outside the gene matches: 0. Germline V gene sequence: CDR1 SGHKS, CDR2 YYEKEE (reference sequence). This CDR3 reads CASSWTGDSPLHF. The CDR3 nucleotides are TGTGCCAGCAGCTGGACAGGGGATTCACCCCTCCACTTT.

This chain links TRBV29-1 with TRBJ2-7, with TRBD2 matching over 7 bases. Germline trimming cut 8 bases from V and 4 bases from J; bases unmatched to any gene: 11. The CDR3 spans 13 residues. The germline V gene has CDR1 SQVTM and CDR2 ANQGSEA. The DNA for the CDR3 is TGCAGCTCTTGGGAGGGCCCAGATTACGAGCAGTACTTC. Translating it yields CSSWEGPDYEQYF.

The genes are TRBV13 and TRBJ2-1; 10 positions match TRBD1. Germline V gives CDR1 PRHDT, CDR2 FYEKMQ (reference sequence). The CDR3 spans 16 residues. V lost 2 bases, J lost 4 bases, and 5 bases stayed unmatched. The CDR3 coding sequence is TGTGCCAGCAGCTTAACCGGGACAGGGGCTTACAATGAGCAGTTCTTC. It specifies CASSLTGTGAYNEQFF.

The chain uses TRBV5-6 and TRBJ2-7; 9 positions agree with TRBD1. Looked up from germline, CDR1 is SGHDT and CDR2 is YYEEEE. This CDR3 is built from 13 residues. Germline trimming cut 7 bases from V and 6 bases from J; bases unmatched to any gene: 8. The DNA for the CDR3 is TGTGCCAGCGGCAGGGACAGGGTACGCGAGCAGTACTTC. Protein: CASGRDRVREQYF.

The chain links TRBV27 to TRBJ1-1, with 10 bases fitting TRBD1. CDR3 length: 16 amino acids. After removal of 4 bases from V and 4 bases from J, the junction contained 9 bases not matched to a gene. The V gene's germline CDR1 is MNHEY and CDR2 SMNVEV (reference sequence). The CDR3 sequence is CASSSRATGGVTEAFF. CDR3 bases: TGTGCCAGCAGTTCTCGAGCGACAGGGGGCGTCACTGAAGCTTTCTTT.